This note documents a single T cell receptor (beta chain) sequence. Antigen: not known. A read error may account for a junction end that differs from germline. The study profiled TCR beta VDJ and CDR3 using genomic DNA as template. TCRdb re-called the reads through MiXCR, storing one row per CDR3 protein. The table lists a few hundred thousand distinct CDR3 sequences, about half of them singletons, with 20% in the top ten. This specimen belongs to a study of CD8+CD57+ T cells in acquired aplastic anemia. The study, taken as a whole, reports: Overlapping CD8+ CDR3 repertoires of patients and controls contained some 30 shared sequences. Patients did not significantly differ from controls in CD8+ Simpson's diversity.

Germline V gene lookup returns CDR1 ENHRY and CDR2 SYGVKD. The length of the CDR3 is 13 residues. In patients chosen for sequencing, flow cytometry had shown CD8+CD57+ cell expansion. With no exception, the patients had severe acquired aplastic anemia. The sequence came from a human donor with aplastic anemia. This chain joins TRBV10-3 and TRBJ2-7; D is possibly TRBD2 (6 bases). Material for sequencing was sorted CD4+, CD8+, or CD8+CD57+ T cells (not recorded which) from PBMCs. CDR3: CATSGDWGSKQYF. The CDR3 DNA follows: TGTGCCACCAGTGGGGACTGGGGTAGCAAGCAGTACTTC.